Following are 28 T cell receptor beta chains from one sample sequenced in a study of T-cell memory formation after mild COVID-19. One entry per CDR3 protein, called by TCRdb with MiXCR from the 5' RACE reads. The sample lists approximately 230,000 distinct CDR3 sequences, roughly 15% occurring once. The sample consisted of PBMCs or a T cell subset sorted from them (not recorded which). These receptors were collected from a man younger than 30 who had mild COVID-19 (a few samples of this study predate the infection). Cell type and time point are not known.

This clonotype was detected once. The chain employs TRBV28 and TRBJ1-6, with unresolved D. V was shortened by 4 bases and J by 6 bases, with 16 bases between the two germline ends. From germline, CDR1 is MDHEN and CDR2 SYDVKM. The length of the CDR3 is 16 residues. The CDR3: CASSSPRRDSNSPLHF. In DNA form, the CDR3 reads TGTGCCAGCAGTTCACCTAGGAGGGATTCTAATTCACCCCTCCACTTT.

In its sample, this clonotype was seen a few times. The CDR3 sequence is CASSYRQGSHEQYV. The CDR3 DNA is TGTGCCAGCAGTTACCGACAGGGGAGCCACGAGCAGTACGTC. The V gene is TRBV6-5, the J gene TRBJ2-7, with 8 nucleotides matching TRBD1. This CDR3 region has 14 residues. V lost 2 bases, J lost 5 bases, and 5 bases stayed unmatched. Per the germline V gene, CDR1 is MNHEY and CDR2 is SVGAGI.

Only a few counts were recorded for this clonotype. The chain employs TRBV20-1 and TRBJ1-1, with D perhaps matching TRBD1 (5 bases). Trimming took 0 bases from V and 5 from J, leaving 13 bases between them. CDR1 DFQATT and CDR2 SNEGSKA come from the germline V gene (reference sequence). The CDR3 spans 14 residues. DNA for the CDR3: TGCAGTGCTAGAGATGTGGGAGGGGTGACTGAAGCTTTCTTT. It yields the protein CSARDVGGVTEAFF.

This clonotype has a count of ten or more. The chain recombines TRBV27 with TRBJ1-2, with D maybe TRBD1 (5 bases). CDR3 length: 18 amino acids. The germline V gene encodes CDR1 MNHEY and CDR2 SMNVEV (reference sequence). Trimming left V 7 bases short and J 7 bases short, with 31 bases between. CDR3 region: CASTKDPDNHPVSGGYTF. The DNA for the CDR3 is TGTGCCAGCACCAAGGACCCGGACAATCATCCGGTCAGCGGTGGCTACACCTTC.

V is TRBV5-1 and J is TRBJ2-1; D gene ambiguous. The CDR3 is 17 residues long. Between the trimmed V and J ends, which lost 0 bases and 4 bases, there was a span of 17 bases. Per the germline V gene, CDR1 is SGHRS and CDR2 is YFSETQ. CDR3 residues: CASSLATGSPTYNEQFF. Written as DNA, the CDR3 is TGCGCCAGCAGCTTGGCGACGGGTTCCCCAACTTACAATGAGCAGTTCTTC. The full variable domain, completed using reference TRBV5-1 and TRBJ2-1, is KAGVTQTPRYLIKTRGQQVTLSCSPISGHRSVSWYQQTPGQGLQFLFEYFSETQRNKGNFPGRFSGRQFSNSRSEMNVSTLELGDSALYLCASSLATGSPTYNEQFFGPGTRLTVL.

This clonotype showed up just a few times. As DNA, the CDR3 is TGTGCCAGCACCCCCGGGACCCTCTATCAGCCCCAGCATTTT. The encoded protein is CASTPGTLYQPQHF. The genes are TRBV28 and TRBJ1-5; maybe TRBD1 (5 bases). CDR3 size: 14 residues. V lost 7 bases, J lost 5 bases, and 15 bases lay in between. Germline lookup yields CDR1 MDHEN and CDR2 SYDVKM.

The genes are TRBV5-1 and TRBJ2-7, with 8 bases identical to TRBD2. The CDR3 is 16 amino acids. The germline V gene has CDR1 SGHRS and CDR2 YFSETQ. V lost 2 bases and J lost 2; bases outside the gene matches: 9. Here the CDR3 reads CASSFGAGGGTYEQYF. CDR3 DNA sequence: TGCGCCAGCAGCTTCGGCGCGGGGGGAGGGACCTACGAGCAGTACTTC.

At least ten counts were recorded for this clonotype. The chain recombines TRBV7-2 with TRBJ2-1, with D hard to call. The V end lost 1 base, the J end lost 7 bases, and 14 bases lay between the germline ends. Germline CDR1 reads SGHTA; CDR2 reads FQGNSA. This CDR3 contains 15 residues. As DNA, the CDR3 is TGTGCCAGCAGCTTAGTCGAATGGGGTCGGAATGAGCAGTTCTTC. Protein: CASSLVEWGRNEQFF. Full variable domain (rest looked up from reference TRBV7-2 and TRBJ2-1): GAGVSQSPSNKVTEKGKDVELRCDPISGHTALYWYRQSLGQGLEFLIYFQGNSAPDKSGLPSDRFSAERTGGSVSTLTIQRTQQEDSAVYLCASSLVEWGRNEQFFGPGTRLTVL.

The chain combines TRBV18 with TRBJ1-2, with 7 bases matching TRBD1. The V gene end was trimmed by 6 bases and the J gene end by 3 bases; junction bases not matched to a gene: 4. The CDR3 covers 13 residues. Germline lookup yields CDR1 KGHSH and CDR2 LQKENI. As DNA, the CDR3 is TGTGCCAGCTCGCAAGGGGGCGACTATGGCTACACCTTC. This codes for CASSQGGDYGYTF.

This clonotype was detected a few times. The chain recombines TRBV11-2 with TRBJ2-3; the match to TRBD2 covers 13 bases. The CDR3 loop spans 15 amino acids. CDR1 and CDR2 (germline): SGHAT, FQNNGV. J was trimmed by 7 bases and V by 4 bases; bases with no gene match: 5. The CDR3 here is CASSSTSGGVYTQYF. In DNA, the CDR3 is TGTGCCAGCAGCTCCACTAGCGGGGGGGTCTATACGCAGTATTTT.

The chain is built from TRBV29-1 and TRBJ1-2, with D possibly being TRBD1 (5 bases). Germline V CDR1 and CDR2: SQVTM, ANQGSEA. The V and J ends lost 2 bases and 8 bases respectively, with 15 bases between them. There are 13 residues in the CDR3. The CDR3 reads CSVESTAGDGYTF. DNA for the CDR3: TGCAGCGTTGAATCGACAGCCGGTGACGGCTACACCTTC. The complete variable domain, with remaining parts taken from reference TRBV29-1 and TRBJ1-2, reads SAVISQKPSRDICQRGTSLTIQCQVDSQVTMMFWYRQQPGQSLTLIATANQGSEATYESGFVIDKFPISRPNLTFSTLTVSNMSPEDSSIYLCSVESTAGDGYTFGSGTRLTVV.

This clonotype showed up just a few times. The chain recombines TRBV6-5 with TRBJ2-3, with 8 positions matching TRBD2. The CDR3 runs 15 residues. Per the germline V gene, CDR1 is MNHEY and CDR2 is SVGAGI. The V gene end was trimmed by 5 bases and the J gene end by 5 bases; junction bases not matched to a gene: 9. Written as DNA, the CDR3 is TGTGCCAGCAGTGGAACGGGGGGGCATGGAGATACGCAGTATTTT. It yields the protein CASSGTGGHGDTQYF.

This clonotype is judged medium-sized. The chain links TRBV10-3 to TRBJ2-6; a possible D gene is TRBD1 (5 bases). This CDR3 comprises 14 residues. V was cut by 2 bases and J by 12 bases, with 14 bases left in between. CDR1 ENHRY and CDR2 SYGVKD come from the germline V gene. CDR3 nucleotides: TGTGCCATCAGTGAGCCTAGGGCAGGGTTCGTCCTGACTTTC. It encodes CAISEPRAGFVLTF.

The rearrangement links TRBV5-4 to TRBJ2-1, with D maybe TRBD2 (6 bases). This CDR3 region has 17 residues. Per the germline V gene, CDR1 is SGHNT and CDR2 is YYREEE (reference sequence). Trimming shortened V by 1 base and J by 0 bases, and 14 bases separated the two germline ends. CDR3 bases: TGTGCCAGCAGCTTGAGGACCGGGGGTATCTCCTACAATGAGCAGTTCTTC. This translates into CASSLRTGGISYNEQFF.

This chain links TRBV7-6 with TRBJ2-2, with D possibly being TRBD1 or TRBD2 (6 bases each). Germline values: CDR1 SGHVS, CDR2 FNYEAQ. CDR3 length: 16 amino acids. V was cut by 5 bases and J by 5 bases, with 18 bases left in between. The CDR3, as DNA: TGTGCCAGCAGCCAGGAGGGGGGACGGCTTACCGGGGAGCTGTTTTTT. Its protein product is CASSQEGGRLTGELFF.

This clonotype has at least ten counts. The CDR3 sequence is CASRGDQETQYF. CDR3 nucleotide sequence: TGTGCCAGCAGGGGAGACCAAGAGACCCAGTACTTC. J is TRBJ2-5 and V is TRBV2, with TRBD2 as a possible D gene (5 bases). The CDR3 consists of 12 residues. Germline CDR1 is SNHLY and CDR2 is FYNNEI. The V and J ends lost 6 bases and 0 bases respectively, with 5 bases between them.

The chain recombines TRBV28 with TRBJ1-5; D unclear. V lost 6 bases to trimming and J lost 2 bases, with 17 bases between them. The germline CDR1 and CDR2 sequences are MDHEN and SYDVKM. The CDR3 consists of 16 residues. The CDR3 sequence is CASRIRENYGNQPQHF. In nucleotides, the CDR3 is TGTGCCAGCAGAATTAGGGAAAATTATGGCAATCAGCCCCAGCATTTT.

This clonotype was seen at least ten times. The V gene is TRBV6-6, the J gene TRBJ2-7, with D possibly called TRBD1 or TRBD2 (6 bases each). Germline CDR1 reads MNHNY; CDR2 reads SVGAGI (reference sequence). The CDR3 loop spans 15 amino acids. V was shortened by 0 bases and J by 4 bases, with 13 bases between the two germline ends. The CDR3 protein is CASSYSSQGGYEQYV. The CDR3 coding sequence is TGTGCCAGCAGTTACTCGTCACAGGGAGGATACGAGCAGTACGTC.

This clonotype was recorded a few times. V and J are TRBV7-2 and TRBJ2-3; D might be TRBD1 or TRBD2, each matching 5 bases. The CDR3 consists of 17 residues. Germline V gene data show CDR1 as SGHTA and CDR2 as FQGNSA. Trimming took 4 bases from V and 6 from J, leaving 23 bases between them. The chain's CDR3 is CASSSAAGTFVGDTQYF. The DNA for the CDR3 is TGTGCCAGCAGCTCGGCCGCCGGGACCTTCGTGGGTGATACGCAGTATTTT.

The chain joins TRBV20-1 to TRBJ2-1; 10 nucleotides line up with TRBD1. The CDR3 has 17 amino acids. V trimming: 6 bases; J trimming: 0 bases; junction bases outside the gene matches: 11. The V gene's germline CDR1 is DFQATT and CDR2 SNEGSKA (reference sequence). DNA for the CDR3: TGCAGTGCCGGGGGACAGGGGACCCACAGCTCCTACAATGAGCAGTTCTTC. It codes for CSAGGQGTHSSYNEQFF.

The chain couples TRBV6-5 to TRBJ2-4, with TRBD1 identical over 8 bases. The J segment lost 1 base and the V segment lost 2 bases, leaving 10 bases of the junction unmatched. The germline V gene has CDR1 MNHEY and CDR2 SVGAGI. The CDR3 is 18 amino acids. The CDR3 DNA reads TGTGCCAGCAGTTACGGACACGGACAGGGAAGGGCCAAAAACATTCAGTACTTC. Its protein is CASSYGHGQGRAKNIQYF.

This clonotype was recorded a few times. The chain combines TRBV5-6 with TRBJ1-6; D uncertain. The CDR3 covers 16 residues. V lost 1 base and J lost 0, with 8 bases in between. The germline V gene has CDR1 SGHDT and CDR2 YYEEEE. CDR3 region: CASSLLVSSYNSPLHF. The CDR3 region has the DNA TGTGCCAGCAGCTTGCTGGTGAGCTCCTATAATTCACCCCTCCACTTT.

This rearrangement joins TRBV5-1 to TRBJ1-6; a weak D match, TRBD1 (5 bases). Trimming removed 0 bases at V and 7 bases at J, with 14 bases between. The CDR3 totals 16 residues. Germline CDR1 and CDR2: SGHRS and YFSETQ. CDR3 nucleotides: TGCGCCAGCAGCTTGGGGAGGACATTGGGGAATTCACCCCTCCACTTT. It yields the protein CASSLGRTLGNSPLHF.

The table lists this clonotype with a few counts. This chain joins TRBV4-3 and TRBJ2-7, with D tentatively TRBD1 (5 bases). Trimming cost V 0 bases and J 4 bases, with 13 bases left between them. The CDR3 has 15 residues. The germline V gene encodes CDR1 LGHNA and CDR2 YSLEER. Here the CDR3 reads CASSQDRQTGYEQYF. The CDR3 nucleotides are TGCGCCAGCAGCCAAGATAGGCAAACAGGTTACGAGCAGTACTTC.

The chain carries TRBV10-3 and TRBJ2-7; 8 nucleotides match TRBD2. This CDR3 is built from 14 residues. Germline CDR1 ENHRY, CDR2 SYGVKD. J lost 3 bases, V lost 6 bases, and 7 bases had no gene match. Here the CDR3 DNA reads TGTGCCATCAGGGGTAGCGGGACTATCTACGAGCAGTACTTC. It specifies CAIRGSGTIYEQYF.

This clonotype showed up many times. V is TRBV7-2 and J is TRBJ2-2; weak D call: TRBD2 (6 bases). This CDR3 spans 14 amino acids. Per germline, CDR1 SGHTA and CDR2 FQGNSA. Deletions cut 7 bases from V and 3 bases from J, with 12 bases between. Here the CDR3 reads CASTPSGDTGELFF. The DNA of the CDR3 is TGTGCCAGCACCCCATCGGGGGACACCGGGGAGCTGTTTTTT.

This sequence joins TRBV20-1 and TRBJ1-1, with 7 bases that match TRBD1. There are 12 residues in the CDR3. V shed 5 bases and J 5 bases; nucleotides not matched to a gene: 5. From germline, CDR1 is DFQATT and CDR2 SNEGSKA (reference sequence). The CDR3 nucleotides are TGCAGTGCTTCGGGACAGCGGACTGAAGCTTTCTTT. It specifies CSASGQRTEAFF.

The rearrangement joins TRBV20-1 to TRBJ2-4; no firm D call. Germline CDR1 DFQATT, CDR2 SNEGSKA (reference sequence). The ends were cut back, 6 bases at V and 0 bases at J, with 12 bases in the middle. The CDR3 is 14 residues long. The CDR3 sequence is CSAIPGVAKNIQYF. CDR3 nucleotide sequence: TGCAGTGCGATTCCAGGAGTAGCCAAAAACATTCAGTACTTC.